The clone carrying this TCR beta chain was recorded many times. These data belong to a study of shared clonotypes between healthy human individuals. Study details: Every donor yielded three CD4 naive, three CD4 memory, two CD8 naive and one CD8 memory plate.

The CDR3 covers 14 residues. Germline assignment: CDR1 GTSNPN and CDR2 SVGIG (reference sequence). The V gene lost 4 bases and the J gene lost 5 bases, with 17 bases spanning the gap. TCRdb's table, derived via immunoSEQ multiplex PCR, lists solely in-frame clones and lacks some. The sample contains about 660,000 clones, about 74% of which appear only once. The clonotype originates from a woman in her 30s in good health. The V and J genes are TRBV30 and TRBJ1-2; D gene ambiguous. Input material: memory CD4+ T cells sorted from blood. Noted subset: CD45RA-negative fraction. CDR3 DNA: TGTGCCTGGACGGTGGGAGGCAGGCGATATGGCTACACCTTC. It is translated as CAWTVGGRRYGYTF.